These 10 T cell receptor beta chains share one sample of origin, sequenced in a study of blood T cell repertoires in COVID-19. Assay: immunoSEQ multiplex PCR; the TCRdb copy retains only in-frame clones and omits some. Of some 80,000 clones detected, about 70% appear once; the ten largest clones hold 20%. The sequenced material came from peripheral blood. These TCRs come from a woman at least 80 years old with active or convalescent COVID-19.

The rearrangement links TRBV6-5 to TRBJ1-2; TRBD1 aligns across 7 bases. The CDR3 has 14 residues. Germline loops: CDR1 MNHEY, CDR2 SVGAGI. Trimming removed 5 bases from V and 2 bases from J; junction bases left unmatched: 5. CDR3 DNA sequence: TGTGCCAGCAGTAAACCGACAGGGAACTATGGCTACACCTTC. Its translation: CASSKPTGNYGYTF.

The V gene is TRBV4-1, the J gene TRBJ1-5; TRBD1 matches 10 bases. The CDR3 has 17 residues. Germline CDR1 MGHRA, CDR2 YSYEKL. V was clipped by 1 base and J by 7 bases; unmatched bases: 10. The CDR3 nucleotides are TGCGCCAGCAGCCAAGCCGGGGACAGGGGAACAGGGCAGCCCCAGCATTTT. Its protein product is CASSQAGDRGTGQPQHF.

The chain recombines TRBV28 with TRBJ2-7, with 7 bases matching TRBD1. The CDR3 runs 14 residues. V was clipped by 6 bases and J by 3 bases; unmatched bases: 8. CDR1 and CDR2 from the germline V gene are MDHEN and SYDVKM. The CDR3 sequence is CASRHDRERYEQYF. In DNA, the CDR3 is TGTGCCAGCAGACACGACAGGGAACGCTACGAGCAGTACTTC.

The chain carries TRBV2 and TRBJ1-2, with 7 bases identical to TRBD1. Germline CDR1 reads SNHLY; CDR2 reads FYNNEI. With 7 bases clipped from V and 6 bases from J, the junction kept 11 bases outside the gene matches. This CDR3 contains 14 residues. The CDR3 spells CASTTGTVGDGYTF. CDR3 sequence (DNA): TGTGCCAGCACCACCGGGACAGTGGGGGATGGCTACACCTTC.

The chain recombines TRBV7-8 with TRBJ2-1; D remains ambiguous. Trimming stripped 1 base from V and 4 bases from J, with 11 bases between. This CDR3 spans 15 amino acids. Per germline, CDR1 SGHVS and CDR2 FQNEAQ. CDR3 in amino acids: CASSLVPGRYNEQFF. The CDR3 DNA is TGTGCCAGCAGCTTAGTCCCTGGCAGATACAATGAGCAGTTCTTC. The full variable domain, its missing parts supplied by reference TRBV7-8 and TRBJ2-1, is GAGVSQSPRYKVAKRGQDVALRCDPISGHVSLFWYQQALGQGPEFLTYFQNEAQLDKSGLPSDRFFAERPEGSVSTLKIQRTQQEDSAVYLCASSLVPGRYNEQFFGPGTRLTVL.

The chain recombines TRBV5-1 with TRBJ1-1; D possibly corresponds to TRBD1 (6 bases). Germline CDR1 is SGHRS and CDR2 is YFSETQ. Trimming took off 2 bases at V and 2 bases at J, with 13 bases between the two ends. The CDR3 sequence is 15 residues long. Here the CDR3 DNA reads TGCGCCAGCAGCTTAAACGGCAGGGGAAACACTGAAGCTTTCTTT. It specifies CASSLNGRGNTEAFF.

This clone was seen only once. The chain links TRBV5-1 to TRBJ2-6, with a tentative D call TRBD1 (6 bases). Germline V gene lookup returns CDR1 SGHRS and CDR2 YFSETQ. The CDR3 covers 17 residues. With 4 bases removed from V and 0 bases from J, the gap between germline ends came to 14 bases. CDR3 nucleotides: TGCGCCAGCAGCCTACAGGGTGCCAGCTCTGGGGCCAACGTCCTGACTTTC. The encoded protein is CASSLQGASSGANVLTF. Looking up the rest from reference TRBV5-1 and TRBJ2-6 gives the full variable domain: KAGVTQTPRYLIKTRGQQVTLSCSPISGHRSVSWYQQTPGQGLQFLFEYFSETQRNKGNFPGRFSGRQFSNSRSEMNVSTLELGDSALYLCASSLQGASSGANVLTFGAGSRLTVL.

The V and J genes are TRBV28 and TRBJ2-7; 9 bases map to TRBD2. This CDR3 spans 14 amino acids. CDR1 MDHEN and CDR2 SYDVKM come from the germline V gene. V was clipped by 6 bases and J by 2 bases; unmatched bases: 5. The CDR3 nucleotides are TGTGCCAGCAGGGTAGCGGGGGAGACCTACGAGCAGTACTTC. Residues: CASRVAGETYEQYF.

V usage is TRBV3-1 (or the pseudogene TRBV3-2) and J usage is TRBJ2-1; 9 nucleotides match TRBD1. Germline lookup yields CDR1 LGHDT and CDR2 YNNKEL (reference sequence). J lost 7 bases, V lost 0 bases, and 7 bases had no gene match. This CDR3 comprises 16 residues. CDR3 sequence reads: CASSQEPQGAGNEQFF. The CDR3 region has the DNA TGTGCCAGCAGCCAAGAACCACAGGGGGCAGGTAATGAGCAGTTCTTC.

The CDR3 protein is CASSQDRTSGGEQFF. CDR3 sequence (DNA): TGCGCCAGCAGCCAAGATAGGACTAGCGGGGGTGAGCAGTTCTTC. The rearrangement links TRBV4-3 to TRBJ2-1; TRBD2 matches at 13 bases. CDR1 LGHNA and CDR2 YSLEER come from the germline V gene. The CDR3 runs 15 residues. With V trimmed by 0 bases and J by 9 bases, 2 bases remained unmatched.